A single sample is the source of the 5 T cell receptor beta chains below, sequenced in a study of cytomegalovirus exposure and HLA in healthy donors. The PCR employed 60 Vbeta primers together with 13 Jbeta primers. TCRdb's table, derived via immunoSEQ multiplex PCR, lists solely in-frame clones and lacks some. This sample carries 150,000 to 200,000 clones, under 85% of them seen once, and the ten largest clones take around 3.1%. The source material was PBMCs. The receptors were sampled from a female donor in good health and CMV-seronegative.

The chain joins TRBV9 to TRBJ2-3; 7 nucleotides match TRBD1. J gave up 0 bases and V 0 bases, and 4 bases lay outside the gene matches. The CDR3 extends over 16 amino acids. Germline loops: CDR1 SGDLS, CDR2 YYNGEE. The CDR3 nucleotides are TGTGCCAGCAGCGTAGCGGGACAGACTAGCACAGATACGCAGTATTTT. Translation: CASSVAGQTSTDTQYF. The full variable domain, rest sourced from reference TRBV9 and TRBJ2-3, is DSGVTQTPKHLITATGQRVTLRCSPRSGDLSVYWYQQSLDQGLQFLIQYYNGEERAKGNILERFSAQQFPDLHSELNLSSLELGDSALYFCASSVAGQTSTDTQYFGPGTRLTVL.

The chain uses TRBV4-1 and TRBJ2-1, with unresolved D. Germline CDR1 is MGHRA and CDR2 is YSYEKL. V was clipped by 0 bases and J by 0 bases, with 6 bases between them. The CDR3 loop spans 15 amino acids. The CDR3 DNA is TGCGCCAGCAGCCAAGAGGGCAGCTCCTACAATGAGCAGTTCTTC. Translated: CASSQEGSSYNEQFF.

The chain carries TRBV28 and TRBJ1-5, with 9 bases matching TRBD1. CDR3 length: 14 amino acids. V was clipped by 11 bases and J by 6 bases; unmatched bases: 11. Germline loops: CDR1 MDHEN, CDR2 SYDVKM. CDR3 nucleotide sequence: TGTGCCGCATTACAGGGGGCTATAGGTCAGCCCCAGCATTTT. It yields the protein CAALQGAIGQPQHF.

The rearrangement links TRBV4-1 to TRBJ2-3, with 7 bases aligning to TRBD1. Germline V lookup: CDR1 MGHRA, CDR2 YSYEKL. V shed 1 base and J 0 bases; nucleotides not matched to a gene: 1. The CDR3 spans 15 residues. As DNA, the CDR3 is TGCGCCAGCAGCCAAGTGACAGGGAGCACAGATACGCAGTATTTT. Encoded protein: CASSQVTGSTDTQYF.

The V gene is TRBV25-1, the J gene TRBJ2-1, with 8 positions matching TRBD1. Trimming at V came to 2 bases and at J to 5 bases, leaving 5 bases not matched to a gene. This CDR3 spans 15 amino acids. Germline V gene sequence: CDR1 MGHDK, CDR2 SYGVNS. CDR3 sequence reads: CASSEPGTGNNEQFF. The CDR3 DNA reads TGTGCCAGCAGTGAACCCGGGACAGGTAACAATGAGCAGTTCTTC.